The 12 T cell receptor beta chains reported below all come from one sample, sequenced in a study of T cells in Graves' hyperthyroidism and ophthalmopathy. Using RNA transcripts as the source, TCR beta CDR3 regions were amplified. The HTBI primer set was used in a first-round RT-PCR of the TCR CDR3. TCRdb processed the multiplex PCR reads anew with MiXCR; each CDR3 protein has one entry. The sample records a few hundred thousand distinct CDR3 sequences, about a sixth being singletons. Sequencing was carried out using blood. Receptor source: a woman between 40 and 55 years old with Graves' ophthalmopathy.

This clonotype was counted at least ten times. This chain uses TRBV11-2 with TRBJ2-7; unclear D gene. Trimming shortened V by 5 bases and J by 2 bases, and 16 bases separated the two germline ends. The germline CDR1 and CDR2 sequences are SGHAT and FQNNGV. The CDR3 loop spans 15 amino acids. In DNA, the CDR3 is TGTGCCAGCAGCCCCGCGGCAGGCGTACCCTACGAGCAGTACTTC. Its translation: CASSPAAGVPYEQYF. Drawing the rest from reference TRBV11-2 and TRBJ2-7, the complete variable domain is EAGVAQSPRYKIIEKRQSVAFWCNPISGHATLYWYQQILGQGPKLLIQFQNNGVVDDSQLPKDRFSAERLKGVDSTLKIQPAKLEDSAVYLCASSPAAGVPYEQYFGPGTRLTVT.

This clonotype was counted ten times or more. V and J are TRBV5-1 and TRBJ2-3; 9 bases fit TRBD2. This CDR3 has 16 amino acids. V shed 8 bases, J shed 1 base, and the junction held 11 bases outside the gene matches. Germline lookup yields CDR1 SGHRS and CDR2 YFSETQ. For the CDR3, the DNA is TGCGCCAGTCAGGCCGGGGCTAGCGGGGGCACAGATACGCAGTATTTT. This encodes CASQAGASGGTDTQYF.

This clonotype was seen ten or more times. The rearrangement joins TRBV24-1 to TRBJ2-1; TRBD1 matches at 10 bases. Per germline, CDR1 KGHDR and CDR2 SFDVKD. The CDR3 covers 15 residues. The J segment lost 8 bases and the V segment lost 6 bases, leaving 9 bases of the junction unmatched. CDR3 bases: TGTGCCACCAGTAACCGGGACAGGGGAGGTCATGAGCAGTTCTTC. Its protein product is CATSNRDRGGHEQFF.

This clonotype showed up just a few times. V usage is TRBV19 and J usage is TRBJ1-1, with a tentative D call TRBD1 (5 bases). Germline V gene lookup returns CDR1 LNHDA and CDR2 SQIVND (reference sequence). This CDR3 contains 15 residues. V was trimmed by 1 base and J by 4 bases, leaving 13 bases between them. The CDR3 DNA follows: TGTGCCAGTAGTATAGTCGCAGGGAGCGCCACTGAAGCTTTCTTT. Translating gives CASSIVAGSATEAFF.

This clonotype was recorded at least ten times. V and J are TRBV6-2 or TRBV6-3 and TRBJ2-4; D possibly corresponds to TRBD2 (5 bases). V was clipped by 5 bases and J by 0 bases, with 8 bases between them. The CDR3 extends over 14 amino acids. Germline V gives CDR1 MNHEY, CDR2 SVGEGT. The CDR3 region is CASSRGLAKNIQYF. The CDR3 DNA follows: TGTGCCAGCAGTAGAGGGTTAGCCAAAAACATTCAGTACTTC.

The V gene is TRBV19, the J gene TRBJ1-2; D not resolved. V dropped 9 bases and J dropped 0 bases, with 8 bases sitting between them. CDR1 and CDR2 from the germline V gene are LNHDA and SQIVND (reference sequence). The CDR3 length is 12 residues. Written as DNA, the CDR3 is TGTGCCAGCAGAGACACTAACTATGGCTACACCTTC. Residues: CASRDTNYGYTF.

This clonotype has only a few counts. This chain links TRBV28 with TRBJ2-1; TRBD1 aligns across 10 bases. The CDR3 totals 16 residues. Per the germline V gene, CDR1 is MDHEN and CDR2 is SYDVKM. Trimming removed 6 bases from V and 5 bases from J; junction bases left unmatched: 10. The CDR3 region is CASSRPGTGANNEQFF. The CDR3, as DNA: TGTGCCAGCAGCCGCCCGGGGACAGGGGCAAACAATGAGCAGTTCTTC.

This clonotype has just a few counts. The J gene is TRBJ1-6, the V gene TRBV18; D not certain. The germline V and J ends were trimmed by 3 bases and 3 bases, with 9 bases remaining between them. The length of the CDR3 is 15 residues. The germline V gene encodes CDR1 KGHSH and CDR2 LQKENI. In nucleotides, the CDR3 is TGTGCCAGCTCACCGTCCGGGATCTATAATTCACCCCTCCACTTT. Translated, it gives CASSPSGIYNSPLHF.

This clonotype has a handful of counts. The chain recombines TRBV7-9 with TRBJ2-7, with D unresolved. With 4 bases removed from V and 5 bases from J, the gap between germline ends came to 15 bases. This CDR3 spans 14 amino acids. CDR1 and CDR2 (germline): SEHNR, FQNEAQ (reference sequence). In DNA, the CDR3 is TGTGCCAGCAGCTCCCAAGGTCCTACGAACGAGCAGTACTTC. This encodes CASSSQGPTNEQYF.

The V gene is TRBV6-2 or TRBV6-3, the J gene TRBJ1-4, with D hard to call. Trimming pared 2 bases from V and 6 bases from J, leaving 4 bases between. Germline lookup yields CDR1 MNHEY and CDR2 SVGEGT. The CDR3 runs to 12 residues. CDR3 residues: CASSYPDEKLFF. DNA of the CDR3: TGTGCCAGCAGTTACCCTGATGAAAAACTGTTTTTT.

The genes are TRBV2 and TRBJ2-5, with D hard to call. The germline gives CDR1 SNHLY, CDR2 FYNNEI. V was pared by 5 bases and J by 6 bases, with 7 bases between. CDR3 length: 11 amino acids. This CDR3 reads CASSYLKTQYF. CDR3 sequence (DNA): TGTGCCAGCAGTTATTTAAAGACCCAGTACTTC.

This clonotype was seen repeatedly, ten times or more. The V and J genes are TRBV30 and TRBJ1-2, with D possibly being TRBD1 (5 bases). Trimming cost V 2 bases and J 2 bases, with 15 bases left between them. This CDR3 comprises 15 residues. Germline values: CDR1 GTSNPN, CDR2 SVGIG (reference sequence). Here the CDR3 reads CAWSWSGRGNYGYTF. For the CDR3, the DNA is TGTGCCTGGAGTTGGTCAGGGCGTGGGAACTATGGCTACACCTTC. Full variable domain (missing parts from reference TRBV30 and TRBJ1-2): SQTIHQWPATLVQPVGSPLSLECTVEGTSNPNLYWYRQAAGRGLQLLFYSVGIGQISSEVPQNLSASRPQDRQFILSSKKLLLSDSGFYLCAWSWSGRGNYGYTFGSGTRLTVV.